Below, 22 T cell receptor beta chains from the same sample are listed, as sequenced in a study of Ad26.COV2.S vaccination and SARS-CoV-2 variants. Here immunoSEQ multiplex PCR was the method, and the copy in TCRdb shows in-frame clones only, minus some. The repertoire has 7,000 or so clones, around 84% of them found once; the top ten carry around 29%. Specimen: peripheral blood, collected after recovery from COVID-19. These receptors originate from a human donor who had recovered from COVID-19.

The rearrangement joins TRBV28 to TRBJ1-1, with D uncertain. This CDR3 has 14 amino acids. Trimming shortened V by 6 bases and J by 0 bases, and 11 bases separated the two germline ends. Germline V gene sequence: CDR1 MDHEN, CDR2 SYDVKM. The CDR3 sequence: CASRGLAVNTEAFF. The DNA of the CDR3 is TGTGCCAGCAGGGGTCTGGCGGTGAACACTGAAGCTTTCTTT.

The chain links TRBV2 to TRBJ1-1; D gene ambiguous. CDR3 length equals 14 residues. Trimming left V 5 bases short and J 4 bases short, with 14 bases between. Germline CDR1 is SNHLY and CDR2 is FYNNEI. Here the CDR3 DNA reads TGTGCCAGCAGTCGACACCCGCGGGGCACTGAAGCTTTCTTT. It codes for CASSRHPRGTEAFF.

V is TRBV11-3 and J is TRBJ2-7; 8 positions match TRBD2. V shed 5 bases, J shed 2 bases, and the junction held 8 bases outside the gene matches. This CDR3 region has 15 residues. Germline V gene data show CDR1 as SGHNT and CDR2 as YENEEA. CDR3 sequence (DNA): TGTGCCAGCAGCCTTGGGGCGGGAGGAACCTACGAGCAGTACTTC. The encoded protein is CASSLGAGGTYEQYF.

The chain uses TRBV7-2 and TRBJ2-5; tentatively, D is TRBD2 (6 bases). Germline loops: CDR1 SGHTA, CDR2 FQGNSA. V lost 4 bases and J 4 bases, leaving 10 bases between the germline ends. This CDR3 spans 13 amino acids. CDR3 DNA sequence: TGTGCCAGCAGCTGGGGGGTTGGAGAGACCCAGTACTTC. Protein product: CASSWGVGETQYF.

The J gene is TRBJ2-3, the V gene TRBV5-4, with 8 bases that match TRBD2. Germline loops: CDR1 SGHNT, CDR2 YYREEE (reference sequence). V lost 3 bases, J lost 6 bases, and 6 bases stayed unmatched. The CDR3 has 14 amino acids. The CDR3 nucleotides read TGTGCCAGCAGCTCGAATAGCGGGGTTGATACGCAGTATTTT. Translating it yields CASSSNSGVDTQYF.

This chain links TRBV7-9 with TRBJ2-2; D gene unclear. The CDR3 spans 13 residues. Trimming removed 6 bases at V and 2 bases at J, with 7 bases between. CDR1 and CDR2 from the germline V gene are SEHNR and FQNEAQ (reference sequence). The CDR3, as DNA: TGTGCCAGCAGACCTAAAAACACCGGGGAGCTGTTTTTT. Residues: CASRPKNTGELFF.

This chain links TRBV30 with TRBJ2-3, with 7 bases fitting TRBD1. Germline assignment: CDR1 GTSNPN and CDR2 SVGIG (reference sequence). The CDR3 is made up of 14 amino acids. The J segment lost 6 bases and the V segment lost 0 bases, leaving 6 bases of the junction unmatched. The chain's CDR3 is CAWSVDRARDTQYF. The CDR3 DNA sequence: TGTGCCTGGAGTGTCGACAGGGCGAGGGATACGCAGTATTTT.

The CDR3 nucleotides read TGTGCCAGCAGGTACGGACAGGGGGTAGGAGAGACCCAGTACTTC. It encodes CASRYGQGVGETQYF. The genes are TRBV5-4 and TRBJ2-5; 10 bases are shared with TRBD1. With V trimmed by 5 bases and J by 4 bases, 8 bases remained unmatched. In germline, CDR1 is SGHNT, CDR2 YYREEE (reference sequence). The CDR3 contains 15 residues.

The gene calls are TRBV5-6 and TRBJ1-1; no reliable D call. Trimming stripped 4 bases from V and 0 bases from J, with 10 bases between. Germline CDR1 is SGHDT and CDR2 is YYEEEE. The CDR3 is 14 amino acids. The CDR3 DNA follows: TGTGCCAGCAGCACGGGAGCTTTGAACACTGAAGCTTTCTTT. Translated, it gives CASSTGALNTEAFF.

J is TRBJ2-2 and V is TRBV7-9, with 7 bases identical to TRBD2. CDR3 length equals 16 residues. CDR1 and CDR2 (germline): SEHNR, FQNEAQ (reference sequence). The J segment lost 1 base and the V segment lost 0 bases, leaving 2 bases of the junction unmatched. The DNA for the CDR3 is TGTGCCAGCAGCTTAGCGCTAGCGGAGAACACCGGGGAGCTGTTTTTT. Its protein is CASSLALAENTGELFF.

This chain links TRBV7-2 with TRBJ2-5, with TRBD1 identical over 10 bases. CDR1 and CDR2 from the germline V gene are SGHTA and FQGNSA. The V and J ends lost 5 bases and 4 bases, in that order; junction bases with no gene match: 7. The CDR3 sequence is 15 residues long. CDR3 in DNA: TGTGCCAGCAGCCGGACCGGGACAGGGGTAGAGACCCAGTACTTC. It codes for CASSRTGTGVETQYF.

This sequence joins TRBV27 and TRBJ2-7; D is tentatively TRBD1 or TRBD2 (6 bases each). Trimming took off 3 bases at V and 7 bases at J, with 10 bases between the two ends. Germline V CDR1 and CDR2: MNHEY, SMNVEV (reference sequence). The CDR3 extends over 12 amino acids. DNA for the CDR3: TGTGCCAGCAGTTTCGGGGGCGGGGAGCAGTACTTC. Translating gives CASSFGGGEQYF.

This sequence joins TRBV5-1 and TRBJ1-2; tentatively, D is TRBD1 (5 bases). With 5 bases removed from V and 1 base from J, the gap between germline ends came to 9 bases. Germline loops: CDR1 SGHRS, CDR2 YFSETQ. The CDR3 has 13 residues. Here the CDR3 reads CASREGINYGYTF. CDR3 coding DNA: TGCGCCAGCAGGGAGGGGATTAACTATGGCTACACCTTC.

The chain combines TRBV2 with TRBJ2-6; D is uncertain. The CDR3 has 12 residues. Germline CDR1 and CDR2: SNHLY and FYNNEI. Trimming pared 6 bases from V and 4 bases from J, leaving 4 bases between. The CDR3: CASSEGANVLTF. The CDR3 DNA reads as TGTGCCAGCAGCGAGGGGGCCAACGTCCTGACTTTC.

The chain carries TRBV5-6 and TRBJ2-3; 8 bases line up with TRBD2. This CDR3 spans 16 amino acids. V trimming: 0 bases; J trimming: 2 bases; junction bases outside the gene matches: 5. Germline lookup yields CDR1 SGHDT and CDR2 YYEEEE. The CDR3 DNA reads TGTGCCAGCAGCTTGGTATTAGCGGGGCTCACAGATACGCAGTATTTT. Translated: CASSLVLAGLTDTQYF.

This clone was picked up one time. Here the CDR3 reads CASGSRGRNEQFF. The DNA of the CDR3 is TGTGCTAGTGGTTCGCGAGGGCGCAATGAGCAGTTCTTC. The chain recombines TRBV12-5 with TRBJ2-1; weak D call: TRBD2 (5 bases). The CDR3 totals 13 residues. The germline V gene encodes CDR1 LGHNT and CDR2 FRNRAP. V was trimmed by 4 bases and J by 6 bases, leaving 10 bases between them.

DNA for the CDR3: TGTGCCAGTAGTATAGATCCGATAAAGGAAGCTTTCTTT. This codes for CASSIDPIKEAFF. This sequence joins TRBV19 and TRBJ1-1; D not resolved. The germline V gene has CDR1 LNHDA and CDR2 SQIVND (reference sequence). V was clipped by 0 bases and J by 8 bases, with 10 bases between them. The CDR3 totals 13 residues.

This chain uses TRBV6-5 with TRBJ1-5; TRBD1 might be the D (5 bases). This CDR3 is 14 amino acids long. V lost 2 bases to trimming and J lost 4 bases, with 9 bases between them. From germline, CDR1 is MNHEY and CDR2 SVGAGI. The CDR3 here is CASSYGGGNQPQHF. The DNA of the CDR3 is TGTGCCAGCAGTTACGGGGGGGGAAATCAGCCCCAGCATTTT.

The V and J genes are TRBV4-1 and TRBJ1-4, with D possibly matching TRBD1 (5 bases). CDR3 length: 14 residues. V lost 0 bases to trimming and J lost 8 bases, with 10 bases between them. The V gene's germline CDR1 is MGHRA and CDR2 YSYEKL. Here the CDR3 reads CASSQDRVGEKLFF. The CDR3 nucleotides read TGCGCCAGCAGCCAAGACAGGGTGGGAGAAAAACTGTTTTTT.

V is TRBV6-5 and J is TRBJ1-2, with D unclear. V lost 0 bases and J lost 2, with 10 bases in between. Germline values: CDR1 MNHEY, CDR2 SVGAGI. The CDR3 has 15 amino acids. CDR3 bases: TGTGCCAGCAGTTACTCTGCCAGCCTAAACTATGGCTACACCTTC. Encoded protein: CASSYSASLNYGYTF.

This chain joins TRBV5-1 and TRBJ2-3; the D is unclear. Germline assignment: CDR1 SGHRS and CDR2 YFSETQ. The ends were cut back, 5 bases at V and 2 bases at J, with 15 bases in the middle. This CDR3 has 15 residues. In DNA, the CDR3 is TGCGCCAGCAGTTTGAGAGGTGTTACCACAGATACGCAGTATTTT. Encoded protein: CASSLRGVTTDTQYF.

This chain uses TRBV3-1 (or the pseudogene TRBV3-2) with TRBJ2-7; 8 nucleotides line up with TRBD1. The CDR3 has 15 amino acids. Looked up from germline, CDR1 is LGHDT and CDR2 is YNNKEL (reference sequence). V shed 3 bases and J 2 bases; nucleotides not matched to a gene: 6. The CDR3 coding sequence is TGTGCCAGCAGCCAGGTGTCAGGGGGCCCCTACGAGCAGTACTTC. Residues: CASSQVSGGPYEQYF.